This record looks at one T cell receptor beta chain sequence and its context. Its target is not known. RNA was isolated and reverse transcribed to cDNA, the sequencing template. Here immunoSEQ multiplex PCR was the method, and the copy in TCRdb shows in-frame clones only, minus some. The table shows about 200,000 clones, with 50% to 65% occurring only once. It was from alopecia areata patients that lesional scalp punch biopsies and peripheral blood were collected. This sample is part of a study of CD8+ T cells in alopecia areata. Study-level information: Patients in the treated group were given tofacitinib by mouth, 5 to 10 mg twice a day. Findings and limits, study-wide: Against the mouse data, patients shared TCRs less clearly, possibly for HLA reasons. Scalp specimens additionally yield sequences from normal skin's resident alphabeta T cells.

The CDR3 has 13 amino acids. The germline V gene has CDR1 SNHLY and CDR2 FYNNEI. Trimming took off 4 bases at V and 4 bases at J, with 10 bases between the two ends. The chain links TRBV2 to TRBJ1-2; D is undetermined. The sequence was collected from a human donor with alopecia areata. This sample comprised CD4+ T cells sorted from blood, obtained at week 0. CDR3 DNA: TGTGCCAGCAGTGTTTCTGGGATCTATGGCTACACCTTC. This translates into CASSVSGIYGYTF.